What follows are 32 T cell receptor beta chains derived from one specimen sequenced in a study of T cell responses to AZD1222 COVID-19 vaccine. Using immunoSEQ multiplex PCR, the repertoire was profiled, and TCRdb retains in-frame clones only, with some absent. This sample has about 83,000 clones, with approximately 89% found just once. The input for sequencing was peripheral blood, taken 28 days after the second AZD1222 dose. All receptors come from an adult who received the AZD1222 COVID-19 vaccine.

V usage is TRBV27 and J usage is TRBJ2-7, with TRBD2 as a possible D gene (6 bases). V lost 5 bases and J lost 4, with 12 bases in between. The CDR3 spans 13 residues. CDR1 is MNHEY and CDR2 is SMNVEV in the germline V gene (reference sequence). CDR3 protein: CASSRRGPYEQYF. The CDR3 coding sequence is TGTGCCAGCAGTCGGAGGGGACCGTACGAGCAGTACTTC.

V is TRBV9 and J is TRBJ2-7; D unclear. The V gene lost 0 bases and the J gene lost 0 bases, with 10 bases spanning the gap. The CDR3 contains 15 residues. Looked up from germline, CDR1 is SGDLS and CDR2 is YYNGEE. CDR3 sequence reads: CASSVGSMFSYEQYF. In DNA form, the CDR3 reads TGTGCCAGCAGCGTAGGCAGTATGTTCTCCTACGAGCAGTACTTC.

The chain joins TRBV28 to TRBJ2-3; 12 bases are a match to TRBD2. The CDR3 length is 14 residues. V was clipped by 6 bases and J by 5 bases; unmatched bases: 3. Looked up from germline, CDR1 is MDHEN and CDR2 is SYDVKM. This CDR3 reads CASRPGLAGDTQYF. The DNA for the CDR3 is TGTGCCAGCAGGCCGGGACTAGCGGGAGATACGCAGTATTTT.

The rearrangement uses TRBV7-6 and TRBJ2-7; 9 nucleotides match TRBD1. This CDR3 has 16 residues. Germline lookup yields CDR1 SGHVS and CDR2 FNYEAQ. J was trimmed by 3 bases and V by 4 bases; bases with no gene match: 10. The CDR3 DNA is TGTGCCAGCAGCTCCGGACAGGGGTCCGCTAACTACGAGCAGTACTTC. It is translated as CASSSGQGSANYEQYF.

V usage is TRBV9 and J usage is TRBJ2-7; 7 bases match TRBD1. This CDR3 spans 16 amino acids. Germline-derived CDR1 and CDR2 are SGDLS and YYNGEE. V dropped 7 bases and J dropped 1; count of bases not matched to a gene: 14. CDR3 sequence reads: CASQLVPGQQSYEQYF. The CDR3 nucleotides are TGTGCCAGCCAACTAGTCCCGGGACAGCAATCCTACGAGCAGTACTTC.

The rearrangement uses TRBV9 and TRBJ1-2, with 11 bases that match TRBD1. Germline assignment: CDR1 SGDLS and CDR2 YYNGEE. The CDR3 sequence is 15 residues long. The J segment lost 4 bases and the V segment lost 4 bases, leaving 6 bases of the junction unmatched. The chain's CDR3 is CASSPGQGAGYGYTF. Written as DNA, the CDR3 is TGTGCCAGCAGCCCTGGACAGGGGGCCGGCTATGGCTACACCTTC.

The V call is TRBV6-5, the J call TRBJ2-7; possible D gene TRBD2, 6 bases. Germline V gene lookup returns CDR1 MNHEY and CDR2 SVGAGI. The V and J ends lost 4 bases and 0 bases respectively, with 10 bases between them. The CDR3 consists of 14 residues. In nucleotides, the CDR3 is TGTGCCAGCAGTTTCCGGAGGGGCTCCTACGAGCAGTACTTC. It specifies CASSFRRGSYEQYF.

This chain connects TRBV28 to TRBJ1-1; tentative D call: TRBD1 (6 bases). The CDR3 covers 13 residues. Trimming removed 6 bases from V and 1 base from J, with 9 bases in between. CDR1 and CDR2 (germline): MDHEN, SYDVKM. CDR3 bases: TGTGCCAGCAGCTGGGGACAGAACACTGAAGCTTTCTTT. It is translated as CASSWGQNTEAFF.

The genes are TRBV15 and TRBJ2-1, with 12 bases that match TRBD2. The germline CDR1 and CDR2 sequences are LNHNV and YYDKDF (reference sequence). CDR3 length: 15 amino acids. V shed 4 bases and J 7 bases; nucleotides not matched to a gene: 5. CDR3 region: CATSTLAGGGNEQFF. CDR3 DNA: TGTGCCACCAGCACTCTAGCGGGAGGGGGAAATGAGCAGTTCTTC.

This chain uses TRBV13 with TRBJ2-2, with TRBD1 as a possible D gene (6 bases). Germline CDR1 PRHDT, CDR2 FYEKMQ (reference sequence). Trimming removed 5 bases from V and 4 bases from J, with 14 bases in between. The CDR3 totals 15 residues. The DNA of the CDR3 is TGTGCCAGCAGCCAGCAGGGGACCCTCACCGGGGAGCTGTTTTTT. This encodes CASSQQGTLTGELFF.

Concerning this clone itself: The same CDR3 can be traced to other DNA sequences in this sample. The chain recombines TRBV28 with TRBJ2-6; D gene ambiguous. The CDR3 covers 16 residues. The germline V and J ends were trimmed by 3 bases and 0 bases, with 9 bases remaining between them. Germline V gene data show CDR1 as MDHEN and CDR2 as SYDVKM. CDR3: CASSFLGNSGANVLTF. The DNA of the CDR3 is TGTGCCAGCAGTTTTTTGGGTAACTCTGGGGCCAACGTCCTGACTTTC.

The genes are TRBV7-6 and TRBJ2-1, with 16 nucleotides matching TRBD2. The CDR3 is made up of 17 amino acids. Looked up from germline, CDR1 is SGHVS and CDR2 is FNYEAQ. Germline trimming cut 6 bases from V and 7 bases from J; bases unmatched to any gene: 9. In DNA form, the CDR3 reads TGTGCCAGCAGTCGGGGTGGGACTAGCGGGAGGGGGAATGAGCAGTTCTTC. It codes for CASSRGGTSGRGNEQFF.

The chain combines TRBV28 with TRBJ1-6; 7 nucleotides match TRBD1. Germline trimming cut 8 bases from V and 7 bases from J; bases unmatched to any gene: 2. This CDR3 is built from 12 residues. CDR1 MDHEN and CDR2 SYDVKM come from the germline V gene. The CDR3 loop is CASEGGNSPLHF. The CDR3 coding sequence is TGTGCCAGCGAAGGGGGCAATTCACCCCTCCACTTT.

The chain links TRBV6-6 to TRBJ1-5; TRBD1 agrees at 9 bases. With 6 bases clipped from V and 9 bases from J, the junction kept 6 bases outside the gene matches. Germline CDR1 MNHNY, CDR2 SVGAGI (reference sequence). This CDR3 contains 13 residues. DNA of the CDR3: TGTGCCAGCAGCACGGGACAGGGTCGGCCCCAGCATTTT. Residues: CASSTGQGRPQHF.

This clone was seen a handful of times. The genes are TRBV4-3 and TRBJ1-4; a weak D match, TRBD1 (5 bases). Trimming removed 0 bases at V and 7 bases at J, with 15 bases between. Germline CDR1 is LGHNA and CDR2 is YSLEER. The CDR3 is 16 residues long. The CDR3 protein is CASSQDPGGRGEKLFF. CDR3 in DNA: TGCGCCAGCAGCCAAGATCCGGGGGGTAGGGGTGAAAAACTGTTTTTT.

The chain combines TRBV9 with TRBJ2-2; 8 nucleotides align to TRBD1. The V and J ends lost 0 bases and 6 bases, in that order; junction bases with no gene match: 7. The V gene's germline CDR1 is SGDLS and CDR2 YYNGEE. The CDR3 is made up of 16 amino acids. The CDR3 reads CASSVGRGQNAGELFF. The CDR3 coding sequence is TGTGCCAGCAGCGTAGGCAGGGGGCAAAACGCCGGGGAGCTGTTTTTT.

The CDR3 here is CSASWWGDPGTQYF. The CDR3 nucleotides read TGCAGTGCTAGTTGGTGGGGGGACCCCGGTACGCAGTATTTT. The chain is built from TRBV20-1 and TRBJ2-3, with D maybe TRBD2 (6 bases). V lost 3 bases and J lost 8, with 18 bases in between. The CDR3 covers 14 residues. Germline CDR1 DFQATT, CDR2 SNEGSKA (reference sequence).

The chain carries TRBV5-1 and TRBJ2-1; 11 nucleotides agree with TRBD2. The germline V gene has CDR1 SGHRS and CDR2 YFSETQ. The CDR3 is made up of 14 amino acids. V gave up 5 bases and J gave up 6 bases; unmatched junction bases: 4. The CDR3 bases are TGCGCCAGCAGAGGCACTAGCGGGGGCAATGAGCAGTTCTTC. Its translation: CASRGTSGGNEQFF.

The gene calls are TRBV28 and TRBJ1-5; 7 positions match TRBD1. Trimming took 4 bases from V and 4 from J; bases not matched to a gene: 10. This CDR3 has 16 amino acids. Germline CDR1 and CDR2: MDHEN and SYDVKM. The CDR3: CASSSVQGPHNQPQHF. CDR3 sequence (DNA): TGTGCCAGCAGTTCCGTACAGGGGCCTCATAATCAGCCCCAGCATTTT. Supplemented by reference TRBV28 and TRBJ1-5, the full variable domain reads DVKVTQSSRYLVKRTGEKVFLECVQDMDHENMFWYRQDPGLGLRLIYFSYDVKMKEKGDIPEGYSVSREKKERFSLILESASTNQTSMYLCASSSVQGPHNQPQHFGDGTRLSIL.

The chain uses TRBV25-1 and TRBJ2-7; D unresolved. The CDR3 consists of 15 residues. Germline CDR1 is MGHDK and CDR2 is SYGVNS. V dropped 1 base and J dropped 4 bases, with 14 bases sitting between them. The CDR3 sequence: CASSEFHSRLYEQYF. For the CDR3, the DNA is TGTGCCAGCAGTGAATTCCATTCCAGGTTGTACGAGCAGTACTTC.

The chain is built from TRBV20-1 and TRBJ2-1, with a tentative D call TRBD1 (6 bases). CDR3 length equals 11 residues. Germline V gene lookup returns CDR1 DFQATT and CDR2 SNEGSKA (reference sequence). Trimming stripped 7 bases from V and 8 bases from J, with 12 bases between. As DNA, the CDR3 is TGCAGTGGGGCAGGGGAAGATGAGCAGTTCTTC. Protein: CSGAGEDEQFF.

This rearrangement joins TRBV5-1 to TRBJ1-2; D unclear. CDR1 SGHRS and CDR2 YFSETQ come from the germline V gene. This CDR3 comprises 13 residues. V lost 4 bases and J lost 8, with 15 bases in between. The CDR3 region is CASSPEGFGGYTF. In DNA form, the CDR3 reads TGCGCCAGCAGCCCGGAAGGATTTGGCGGCTACACCTTC.

The CDR3 region has the DNA TGTGCCAGCAGTCAAACACAGAACACTGAAGCTTTCTTT. Its protein is CASSQTQNTEAFF. The chain links TRBV12-3 or TRBV12-4 to TRBJ1-1; D is uncertain. V was shortened by 5 bases and J by 1 base, with 8 bases between the two germline ends. The CDR3 length is 13 residues.

This clone was found once. The chain joins TRBV7-9 to TRBJ2-1; D ambiguous. The V gene lost 5 bases and the J gene lost 5 bases, with 7 bases spanning the gap. The CDR3 is 12 amino acids. Germline lookup yields CDR1 SEHNR and CDR2 FQNEAQ (reference sequence). The CDR3 protein is CASSPVDNEQFF. The CDR3 bases are TGTGCCAGCAGCCCAGTAGACAATGAGCAGTTCTTC.

The rearrangement joins TRBV6-5 to TRBJ2-2; D remains ambiguous. Germline values: CDR1 MNHEY, CDR2 SVGAGI. The CDR3 is 15 residues long. V shed 0 bases and J shed 3 bases, with 8 bases lying between them. CDR3 DNA sequence: TGTGCCAGCAGTTACTCCCTCGGCGACACCGGGGAGCTGTTTTTT. Translated, it gives CASSYSLGDTGELFF.

The chain combines TRBV11-2 with TRBJ2-7; D remains unclear. The germline CDR1 and CDR2 sequences are SGHAT and FQNNGV. This CDR3 region has 13 residues. Trimming stripped 8 bases from V and 3 bases from J, with 14 bases between. DNA of the CDR3: TGTGCCAGCGGTCAGGCGATAGGCTACGAGCAGTACTTC. The encoded protein is CASGQAIGYEQYF.

The chain links TRBV6-5 to TRBJ1-4, with TRBD1 as a possible D gene (6 bases). The germline V gene has CDR1 MNHEY and CDR2 SVGAGI. Trimming removed 2 bases at V and 8 bases at J, with 15 bases between. The CDR3 has 15 residues. CDR3 nucleotides: TGTGCCAGCAGTTACGGAGGGGGGATCCAGGAAAAACTGTTTTTT. Its translation: CASSYGGGIQEKLFF.

The chain uses TRBV2 and TRBJ1-3; 10 bases fit TRBD1. CDR3 length: 15 amino acids. The germline gives CDR1 SNHLY, CDR2 FYNNEI. V shed 4 bases and J 4 bases; nucleotides not matched to a gene: 4. CDR3 loop: CASSVDRGPGNTIYF. The CDR3 nucleotides are TGTGCCAGCAGTGTCGACAGGGGGCCCGGAAACACCATATATTTT.

This rearrangement joins TRBV28 to TRBJ2-1; no clear D. V lost 4 bases, J lost 7 bases, and 20 bases lay in between. CDR3 length equals 16 residues. CDR1 is MDHEN and CDR2 is SYDVKM in the germline V gene. The CDR3 coding sequence is TGTGCCAGCAGTTCCCCCGTCCCGCACCCTGGTAATGAGCAGTTCTTC. Translation gives CASSSPVPHPGNEQFF.

This chain connects TRBV5-4 to TRBJ2-7; 14 bases line up with TRBD2. J was trimmed by 4 bases and V by 2 bases; bases with no gene match: 5. The CDR3 has 16 amino acids. CDR1 and CDR2 from the germline V gene are SGHNT and YYREEE (reference sequence). The CDR3: CASSFGLAGGTYEQYF. The CDR3 DNA is TGTGCCAGCAGCTTTGGACTAGCGGGAGGAACATACGAGCAGTACTTC.

This chain links TRBV18 with TRBJ2-4, with a possible D match to TRBD2 (6 bases). The V end lost 2 bases, the J end lost 7 bases, and 15 bases lay between the germline ends. The CDR3 is made up of 15 amino acids. From germline, CDR1 is KGHSH and CDR2 LQKENI. The CDR3 loop is CASSPTAGIGNIQYF. The DNA for the CDR3 is TGTGCCAGCTCACCAACCGCGGGGATTGGGAACATTCAGTACTTC.

The chain couples TRBV7-8 to TRBJ1-3; D possibly corresponds to TRBD1 (5 bases). V was clipped by 2 bases and J by 2 bases, with 13 bases between them. The germline V gene has CDR1 SGHVS and CDR2 FQNEAQ. The CDR3 is made up of 16 amino acids. CDR3 loop: CASSLSGTPAGNTIYF. The DNA for the CDR3 is TGTGCCAGCAGCTTATCCGGGACTCCCGCTGGAAACACCATATATTTT.